One T cell receptor (beta chain) is described in this entry. What it recognizes is unknown. This entry belongs to a study of T cells in Graves' hyperthyroidism and ophthalmopathy. Study conclusions and caveats: A 13 V-J signature model discriminated ophthalmopathy versus stable hyperthyroidism. Researchers found most expanded thyroid clonotypes above 0.001 in blood as well.

CDR1 is MNHEY, CDR2 SVGEGT, per germline. V lost 6 bases and J lost 0; bases outside the gene matches: 9. This CDR3 has 16 amino acids. Amplification of TCR beta CDR3 regions used RNA as the template. During a first-round RT-PCR of the TCR CDR3, the HTBI primer set was used. TCRdb ran MiXCR on the multiplex PCR reads and lists one entry per CDR3 protein. The sample has fewer than 350,000 distinct CDR3 sequences, 15% to 20% seen once. This TCR was sampled from a middle-aged woman with Graves' ophthalmopathy. The chain carries TRBV6-2 or TRBV6-3 and TRBJ1-1, with 8 nucleotides matching TRBD1. Sequencing used blood. The CDR3 loop reads CASSRTGTAMNTEAFF. The CDR3 coding sequence is TGTGCCAGCAGCCGGACAGGGACCGCCATGAACACTGAAGCTTTCTTT.